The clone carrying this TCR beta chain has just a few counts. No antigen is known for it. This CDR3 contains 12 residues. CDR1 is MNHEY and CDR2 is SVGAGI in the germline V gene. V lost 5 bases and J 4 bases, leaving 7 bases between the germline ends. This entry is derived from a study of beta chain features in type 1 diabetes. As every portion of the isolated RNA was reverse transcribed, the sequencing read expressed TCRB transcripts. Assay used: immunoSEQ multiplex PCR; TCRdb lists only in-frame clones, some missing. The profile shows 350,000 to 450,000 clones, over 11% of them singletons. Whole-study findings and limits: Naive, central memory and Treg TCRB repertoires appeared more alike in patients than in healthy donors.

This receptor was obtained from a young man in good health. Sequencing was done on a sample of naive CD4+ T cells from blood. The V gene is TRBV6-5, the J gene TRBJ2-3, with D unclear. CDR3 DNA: TGTGCCAGCAGTACGATCTCAGATACGCAGTATTTT. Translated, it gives CASSTISDTQYF.